A single sample gave rise to the 22 T cell receptor beta chains below, sequenced in a study of blood T cell repertoires in COVID-19. The data were produced by immunoSEQ multiplex PCR, yet TCRdb's version contains in-frame clones alone and is incomplete. The sample holds about 21,000 clones, more than 85% seen once. The sample consisted of peripheral blood. These receptors all stem from a man between 70 and 80 years old with active COVID-19.

This chain links TRBV5-5 with TRBJ2-5; TRBD1 aligns across 11 bases. Germline-derived CDR1 and CDR2 are SGHKS and YYEKEE (reference sequence). V lost 0 bases, J lost 5 bases, and 3 bases stayed unmatched. The CDR3 sequence is 15 residues long. CDR3 protein: CASSLGTGGGETQYF. The CDR3 DNA reads as TGTGCCAGCAGCTTGGGGACAGGGGGCGGGGAGACCCAGTACTTC.

This chain links TRBV7-2 with TRBJ2-5; 11 nucleotides line up with TRBD1. The V segment lost 5 bases and the J segment 5 bases; nucleotides outside the gene matches: 1. This CDR3 has 13 amino acids. The germline V gene has CDR1 SGHTA and CDR2 FQGNSA. The CDR3 DNA reads as TGTGCCAGCAGCGGGGACAGGGGGGAGACCCAGTACTTC. Translated, it gives CASSGDRGETQYF.

Comment on this clone: One end of the junction is discordant with germline, which a read error may explain. This rearrangement joins TRBV5-1 to TRBJ2-7; 8 bases are shared with TRBD1. The CDR3 runs 14 residues. The germline V gene has CDR1 SGHRS and CDR2 YFSETQ. The CDR3 bases are TGCGCCAGCAGCTTATACTGGACAGGGATCGAGCTGTACTTC. This gives the protein CASSLYWTGIELYF.

V is TRBV11-3 and J is TRBJ2-7, with TRBD1 matching over 7 bases. This CDR3 comprises 14 residues. The germline V gene has CDR1 SGHNT and CDR2 YENEEA. V lost 3 bases to trimming and J lost 2 bases; unmatched junction nucleotides: 4. In nucleotides, the CDR3 is TGTGCCAGCAGCTTTGAAGGGGGCGCCTACGAGCAGTACTTC. As protein: CASSFEGGAYEQYF.

In regard to this clone: Relative to the germline gene, one junction end is altered; a read error may explain this. This sequence joins TRBV7-8 and TRBJ2-3, with TRBD2 matching 12 bases. CDR1 and CDR2 (germline): SGHVS, FQNEAQ. This CDR3 has 17 amino acids. Here the CDR3 reads CASSLAGGLLSTDTQYF. In DNA, the CDR3 is TGTGCCAGCAGCCTAGCGGGGGGGCTTTTGAGCACAGATACGCAGTATTTT. Using reference TRBV7-8 and TRBJ2-3 for the parts outside the CDR3, the full variable domain is GAGVSQSPRYKVAKRGQDVALRCDPISGHVSLFWYQQALGQGPEFLTYFQNEAQLDKSGLPSDRFFAERPEGSVSTLKIQRTQQEDSAVYLCASSLAGGLLSTDTQYFGPGTRLTVL.

This rearrangement joins TRBV3-1 (or the pseudogene TRBV3-2) to TRBJ1-4, with 9 bases lining up with TRBD1. The CDR3 covers 15 residues. J lost 6 bases, V lost 5 bases, and 7 bases had no gene match. Germline V gene lookup returns CDR1 LGHDT and CDR2 YNNKEL (reference sequence). The CDR3 reads CASSVTGGGDEKLFF. The CDR3 DNA sequence: TGTGCCAGCAGCGTCACAGGGGGCGGGGATGAAAAACTGTTTTTT.

This chain uses TRBV10-2 with TRBJ1-1; TRBD1 matches at 7 bases. Germline V CDR1 and CDR2: WSHSY, SAAADI. With 7 bases clipped from V and 1 base from J, the junction kept 3 bases outside the gene matches. CDR3 size: 13 residues. CDR3 amino acids: CASNRQGNTEAFF. Written as DNA, the CDR3 is TGCGCCAGCAACCGACAGGGGAACACTGAAGCTTTCTTT.

This clone appeared a single time. The chain combines TRBV6-5 with TRBJ2-1, with 10 nucleotides matching TRBD2. V lost 7 bases to trimming and J lost 7 bases; unmatched junction nucleotides: 7. This CDR3 is built from 14 residues. CDR1 and CDR2 (germline): MNHEY, SVGAGI. The CDR3 sequence is CASNALAGANEQFF. CDR3 coding DNA: TGTGCCAGCAACGCGCTAGCGGGAGCGAATGAGCAGTTCTTC.

This chain uses TRBV27 with TRBJ2-7; D unresolved. The V and J ends lost 6 bases and 0 bases respectively, with 12 bases between them. This CDR3 comprises 14 residues. The germline V gene encodes CDR1 MNHEY and CDR2 SMNVEV (reference sequence). CDR3 sequence reads: CASRPAQVSYEQYF. The CDR3 DNA is TGTGCCAGCAGGCCCGCTCAGGTCTCCTACGAGCAGTACTTC.

The chain uses TRBV2 and TRBJ1-5; D gene unclear. This CDR3 is built from 14 residues. Germline V gene lookup returns CDR1 SNHLY and CDR2 FYNNEI. V was shortened by 6 bases and J by 3 bases, with 12 bases between the two germline ends. This chain's CDR3 is CASREQNYNQPQHF. The CDR3 nucleotides are TGTGCCAGCAGAGAGCAGAACTACAATCAGCCCCAGCATTTT.

This chain connects TRBV7-3 to TRBJ1-1; the D gene is possibly TRBD1 (6 bases). Germline V gene sequence: CDR1 SGHTA, CDR2 FQGTGA. V was cut by 5 bases and J by 0 bases, with 10 bases left in between. CDR3 length: 14 residues. As DNA, the CDR3 is TGTGCCAGCAGCCTACAGGGCATGAACACTGAAGCTTTCTTT. This sequence encodes CASSLQGMNTEAFF.

The chain couples TRBV30 to TRBJ1-6; the match to TRBD1 covers 10 bases. V dropped 6 bases and J dropped 8; count of bases not matched to a gene: 10. CDR3 length equals 15 residues. Germline CDR1 reads GTSNPN; CDR2 reads SVGIG (reference sequence). The CDR3: CACYDRGRGYSPLHF. In DNA form, the CDR3 reads TGTGCCTGCTATGACAGGGGGCGCGGATATTCACCCCTCCACTTT. The complete variable domain, with remaining parts taken from reference TRBV30 and TRBJ1-6, reads SQTIHQWPATLVQPVGSPLSLECTVEGTSNPNLYWYRQAAGRGLQLLFYSVGIGQISSEVPQNLSASRPQDRQFILSSKKLLLSDSGFYLCACYDRGRGYSPLHFGNGTRLTVT.

This clone was counted a single time. The chain links TRBV24-1 to TRBJ2-1; maybe TRBD1 (6 bases). The germline gives CDR1 KGHDR, CDR2 SFDVKD. CDR3 length: 13 amino acids. Trimming cost V 1 base and J 7 bases, with 7 bases left between them. The CDR3 loop reads CATSDLQGNEQFF. The CDR3 bases are TGTGCCACCAGTGATTTACAGGGAAATGAGCAGTTCTTC.

The V call is TRBV30, the J call TRBJ2-3, with 7 bases lining up with TRBD2. J gave up 5 bases and V 0 bases, and 5 bases lay outside the gene matches. The CDR3 covers 14 residues. Germline V gives CDR1 GTSNPN, CDR2 SVGIG (reference sequence). CDR3 amino acids: CAWSVSGAKDTQYF. As DNA, the CDR3 is TGTGCCTGGAGTGTAAGCGGGGCTAAAGATACGCAGTATTTT. Full variable domain (rest looked up from reference TRBV30 and TRBJ2-3): SQTIHQWPATLVQPVGSPLSLECTVEGTSNPNLYWYRQAAGRGLQLLFYSVGIGQISSEVPQNLSASRPQDRQFILSSKKLLLSDSGFYLCAWSVSGAKDTQYFGPGTRLTVL.

This sequence joins TRBV3-1 (or the pseudogene TRBV3-2) and TRBJ1-5, with a tentative D call TRBD1 (6 bases). The CDR3 runs to 14 residues. The V end lost 6 bases, the J end lost 7 bases, and 16 bases lay between the germline ends. Germline V gene sequence: CDR1 LGHDT, CDR2 YNNKEL (reference sequence). CDR3 protein: CASSQSGGRQPQHF. CDR3 DNA: TGTGCCAGCAGTCAATCTGGGGGCAGGCAGCCCCAGCATTTT.

V and J are TRBV14 and TRBJ1-1, with D tentatively TRBD1 (6 bases). CDR1 SGHDN and CDR2 FVKESK come from the germline V gene. Trimming pared 0 bases from V and 5 bases from J, leaving 13 bases between. The length of the CDR3 is 15 residues. This CDR3 is CASSQDRGASTEAFF. The CDR3 DNA reads as TGTGCCAGCAGCCAAGACCGGGGGGCGAGTACTGAAGCTTTCTTT.

The chain carries TRBV2 and TRBJ1-1; unclear D gene. In germline, CDR1 is SNHLY, CDR2 FYNNEI. V was shortened by 2 bases and J by 10 bases, with 11 bases between the two germline ends. This CDR3 spans 12 amino acids. CDR3 protein: CASSESGVGAFF. In DNA form, the CDR3 reads TGTGCCAGCAGTGAATCCGGGGTAGGAGCTTTCTTT.

This chain uses TRBV11-2 with TRBJ2-2; weak D call: TRBD1 (5 bases). Germline V gene lookup returns CDR1 SGHAT and CDR2 FQNNGV. Deletions cut 2 bases from V and 6 bases from J, with 13 bases between. This CDR3 is built from 15 residues. The CDR3 sequence is CASSLRPGSAGELFF. CDR3 nucleotide sequence: TGTGCCAGCAGCTTAAGGCCAGGGTCGGCCGGGGAGCTGTTTTTT.

The chain recombines TRBV15 with TRBJ1-1; TRBD1 agrees at 10 bases. Germline V gene data show CDR1 as LNHNV and CDR2 as YYDKDF (reference sequence). This CDR3 is 15 amino acids long. V lost 4 bases, J lost 4 bases, and 6 bases stayed unmatched. The CDR3 is CATSTRDRGRTEAFF. The CDR3 DNA reads as TGTGCCACCAGCACCCGGGACAGGGGTCGCACTGAAGCTTTCTTT.

The chain joins TRBV19 to TRBJ1-1; 7 bases are a match to TRBD1. The ends lost 5 bases at V and 4 bases at J; junction bases unmatched: 7. Looked up from germline, CDR1 is LNHDA and CDR2 is SQIVND (reference sequence). This CDR3 is 14 amino acids long. CDR3 protein: CASSLGPGGTEAFF. As DNA, the CDR3 is TGTGCCAGTAGTCTTGGTCCAGGGGGCACTGAAGCTTTCTTT.

This clone was seen more than once but under ten times. The V call is TRBV5-1, the J call TRBJ1-3; 9 bases line up with TRBD1. V trimming: 6 bases; J trimming: 4 bases; junction bases outside the gene matches: 8. Looked up from germline, CDR1 is SGHRS and CDR2 is YFSETQ. CDR3 length: 15 residues. In DNA, the CDR3 is TGCGCCAGCAAGTCCACAGGGGGCGAGGGAAACACCATATATTTT. Translating gives CASKSTGGEGNTIYF. Full variable domain (remainder filled in from reference TRBV5-1 and TRBJ1-3): KAGVTQTPRYLIKTRGQQVTLSCSPISGHRSVSWYQQTPGQGLQFLFEYFSETQRNKGNFPGRFSGRQFSNSRSEMNVSTLELGDSALYLCASKSTGGEGNTIYFGEGSWLTVV.

This rearrangement joins TRBV5-1 to TRBJ1-1, with D hard to call. This CDR3 is built from 14 residues. Trimming took 4 bases from V and 0 from J, leaving 10 bases between them. In germline, CDR1 is SGHRS, CDR2 YFSETQ. CDR3 amino acids: CASSREVVNTEAFF. DNA of the CDR3: TGCGCCAGCAGCCGGGAGGTGGTGAACACTGAAGCTTTCTTT.